Following are 27 T cell receptor beta chains from one sample sequenced in a study of OX40 agonist ivuxolimab in advanced cancers. Produced via immunoSEQ multiplex PCR; TCRdb's table is partial and in-frame only. The sample records tens of thousands of clones, approximately 93% being singletons. The sequences come from CD4+ or CD8+ T cells sorted from blood, collected in a trial of the OX40 agonist ivuxolimab. The receptor source for this set is an adult with an advanced solid tumor such as melanoma, head and neck, liver or kidney cancer.

CDR3 DNA sequence: TGTGCCAGCAGCGTGGGACAGTTGAACACTGAAGCTTTCTTT. It is translated as CASSVGQLNTEAFF. The chain has TRBV9 and TRBJ1-1; 7 positions match TRBD1. The CDR3 consists of 14 residues. V shed 2 bases and J 0 bases; nucleotides not matched to a gene: 1. Looked up from germline, CDR1 is SGDLS and CDR2 is YYNGEE.

V usage is TRBV13 and J usage is TRBJ2-1; tentative D call: TRBD2 (6 bases). V dropped 5 bases and J dropped 1 base, with 12 bases sitting between them. Germline values: CDR1 PRHDT, CDR2 FYEKMQ (reference sequence). The CDR3 spans 15 residues. For the CDR3, the DNA is TGTGCCAGCAGCCCCGTTGCGGGATCCTACAATGAGCAGTTCTTC. Its protein is CASSPVAGSYNEQFF.

This clone appeared a single time. The chain combines TRBV11-2 with TRBJ1-2; maybe TRBD1 (5 bases). Trimming left V 5 bases short and J 8 bases short, with 24 bases between. The germline V gene encodes CDR1 SGHAT and CDR2 FQNNGV. This CDR3 has 16 residues. The CDR3 sequence is CASSPRPGRGSEGYTF. CDR3 nucleotide sequence: TGTGCCAGCAGCCCACGCCCGGGACGGGGGAGTGAAGGCTACACCTTC.

This chain uses TRBV13 with TRBJ2-1; D not certain. Germline lookup yields CDR1 PRHDT and CDR2 FYEKMQ (reference sequence). CDR3 size: 14 residues. The V end was cut by 3 bases, the J end by 3 bases, with 9 bases between. The CDR3 nucleotides read TGTGCCAGCAGCTTCGAGGAGTTCTACAATGAGCAGTTCTTC. It is translated as CASSFEEFYNEQFF.

The chain has TRBV5-1 and TRBJ1-4, with 9 bases fitting TRBD1. The CDR3 is 21 amino acids. Germline CDR1 and CDR2: SGHRS and YFSETQ. Germline trimming cut 7 bases from V and 6 bases from J; bases unmatched to any gene: 28. The CDR3 DNA reads as TGCGCCAGCCCTCAGAATGCTCCGTTCGGGACAGGGATGGCAGGCGATGAAAAACTGTTTTTT. Amino acids: CASPQNAPFGTGMAGDEKLFF.

The chain links TRBV9 to TRBJ1-4; D gene unclear. Germline CDR1 and CDR2: SGDLS and YYNGEE. Trimming pared 1 base from V and 7 bases from J, leaving 11 bases between. The CDR3 extends over 14 amino acids. This CDR3 reads CASSVSGFPEKLFF. CDR3 coding DNA: TGTGCCAGCAGCGTAAGTGGTTTCCCTGAAAAACTGTTTTTT.

The J gene is TRBJ2-1, the V gene TRBV9; 10 bases are shared with TRBD2. Germline CDR1 reads SGDLS; CDR2 reads YYNGEE. Losses at the gene ends were 3 bases for V and 5 bases for J; bases not matched to a gene: 5. The CDR3 contains 15 residues. This CDR3 is CASSAGLAEHNEQFF. The CDR3, as DNA: TGTGCCAGCAGCGCCGGACTAGCGGAACACAATGAGCAGTTCTTC. Drawing the rest from reference TRBV9 and TRBJ2-1, the complete variable domain is DSGVTQTPKHLITATGQRVTLRCSPRSGDLSVYWYQQSLDQGLQFLIQYYNGEERAKGNILERFSAQQFPDLHSELNLSSLELGDSALYFCASSAGLAEHNEQFFGPGTRLTVL.

The rearrangement links TRBV14 to TRBJ2-7, with 7 bases matching TRBD1. The CDR3 runs 15 residues. Germline V gives CDR1 SGHDN, CDR2 FVKESK. V shed 1 base, J shed 3 bases, and the junction held 6 bases outside the gene matches. The CDR3 nucleotides are TGTGCCAGCAGCCAAGGTGAGACAGGGAACTACGAGCAGTACTTC. Protein: CASSQGETGNYEQYF.

The V and J genes are TRBV14 and TRBJ2-1; tentative D call: TRBD1 (5 bases). Trimming removed 4 bases from V and 4 bases from J, with 14 bases in between. The CDR3 loop spans 15 amino acids. Germline-derived CDR1 and CDR2 are SGHDN and FVKESK. Written as DNA, the CDR3 is TGTGCCAGCAGCCTCCTAGGGGCGCCATACAATGAGCAGTTCTTC. Translation: CASSLLGAPYNEQFF.

The chain recombines TRBV28 with TRBJ2-2, with 10 bases that match TRBD2. The germline V gene has CDR1 MDHEN and CDR2 SYDVKM. V shed 2 bases and J 0 bases; nucleotides not matched to a gene: 3. There are 17 residues in the CDR3. The chain's CDR3 is CASSLQREGPNTGELFF. In DNA, the CDR3 is TGTGCCAGCAGTTTACAGCGGGAGGGCCCGAACACCGGGGAGCTGTTTTTT.

V usage is TRBV28 and J usage is TRBJ2-1; 10 bases agree with TRBD2. The ends lost 6 bases at V and 2 bases at J; junction bases unmatched: 7. The CDR3 covers 16 residues. CDR1 is MDHEN, CDR2 SYDVKM, per germline. The CDR3 sequence is CASSGPGLATYNEQFF. The CDR3, as DNA: TGTGCCAGCAGCGGACCGGGACTAGCGACCTACAATGAGCAGTTCTTC.

V usage is TRBV28 and J usage is TRBJ1-5; D unresolved. Trimming cost V 3 bases and J 5 bases, with 2 bases left between them. The CDR3 runs 11 residues. CDR1 and CDR2 (germline): MDHEN, SYDVKM. CDR3 DNA sequence: TGTGCCAGCAGTTTTGATCAGCCCCAGCATTTT. It specifies CASSFDQPQHF.

V is TRBV2 and J is TRBJ2-5; TRBD2 matches at 11 bases. CDR1 is SNHLY and CDR2 is FYNNEI in the germline V gene. Germline trimming cut 6 bases from V and 5 bases from J; bases unmatched to any gene: 5. This CDR3 is 14 amino acids long. CDR3 in amino acids: CASRVAGGFETQYF. The CDR3 DNA reads TGTGCCAGCAGAGTAGCGGGAGGGTTTGAGACCCAGTACTTC.

The chain has TRBV7-7 and TRBJ2-5, with no clear D. CDR3 size: 15 residues. The V and J ends lost 2 bases and 2 bases respectively, with 12 bases between them. In germline, CDR1 is SSHAT, CDR2 FNYEAQ (reference sequence). The CDR3 loop is CASSLSAADQETQYF. The CDR3 DNA is TGTGCCAGCAGCTTAAGTGCCGCAGATCAAGAGACCCAGTACTTC.

The table lists this clone with a count of one. The rearrangement joins TRBV28 to TRBJ2-7; TRBD2 matches at 13 bases. Germline CDR1 is MDHEN and CDR2 is SYDVKM. CDR3 length equals 21 residues. The V segment lost 5 bases and the J segment 4 bases; nucleotides outside the gene matches: 23. The CDR3 DNA reads as TGTGCCAGCAGTCTGCCAGGGGGCGAAAGCGGGACTAGCGGGACAGCTTACGAGCAGTACTTC. Its translation is CASSLPGGESGTSGTAYEQYF. Drawing the rest from reference TRBV28 and TRBJ2-7, the complete variable domain is DVKVTQSSRYLVKRTGEKVFLECVQDMDHENMFWYRQDPGLGLRLIYFSYDVKMKEKGDIPEGYSVSREKKERFSLILESASTNQTSMYLCASSLPGGESGTSGTAYEQYFGPGTRLTVT.

This clone was seen a single time. This chain uses TRBV2 with TRBJ2-3, with TRBD2 matching over 7 bases. CDR1 is SNHLY, CDR2 FYNNEI, per germline. Trimming took 6 bases from V and 1 from J; bases not matched to a gene: 4. CDR3 length equals 14 residues. In DNA form, the CDR3 reads TGTGCCAGCAGGGGGGGGACGGGCACAGATACGCAGTATTTT. Protein: CASRGGTGTDTQYF.

The chain joins TRBV13 to TRBJ2-2, with D unclear. Germline V lookup: CDR1 PRHDT, CDR2 FYEKMQ (reference sequence). The CDR3 length is 14 residues. V lost 8 bases and J lost 2, with 12 bases in between. This CDR3 is CASRRQDNTGELFF. The CDR3 DNA sequence: TGTGCCAGCCGTCGGCAGGACAACACCGGGGAGCTGTTTTTT.

V is TRBV18 and J is TRBJ2-1, with TRBD2 matching over 10 bases. The CDR3 extends over 17 amino acids. The germline V gene encodes CDR1 KGHSH and CDR2 LQKENI. V lost 3 bases and J lost 4; bases outside the gene matches: 9. The CDR3 here is CASSPQASGSIYNEQFF. The CDR3 nucleotides read TGTGCCAGCTCACCGCAGGCTAGCGGGAGTATATACAATGAGCAGTTCTTC.

This sequence joins TRBV7-9 and TRBJ2-3; 7 positions agree with TRBD2. With 3 bases clipped from V and 1 base from J, the junction kept 4 bases outside the gene matches. The CDR3 is made up of 15 amino acids. Germline V gene lookup returns CDR1 SEHNR and CDR2 FQNEAQ (reference sequence). This chain's CDR3 is CASSLRLAGTDTQYF. The CDR3 region has the DNA TGTGCCAGCAGCTTGCGACTAGCCGGCACAGATACGCAGTATTTT. The variable domain in full, with the rest retrieved from reference TRBV7-9 and TRBJ2-3, is DTGVSQNPRHKITKRGQNVTFRCDPISEHNRLYWYRQTLGQGPEFLTYFQNEAQLEKSRLLSDRFSAERPKGSFSTLEIQRTEQGDSAMYLCASSLRLAGTDTQYFGPGTRLTVL.

The genes are TRBV28 and TRBJ2-7; TRBD1 might be the D (6 bases). This CDR3 has 14 residues. Germline CDR1 MDHEN, CDR2 SYDVKM. Between the trimmed V and J ends, which lost 7 bases and 3 bases, there was a span of 16 bases. CDR3 sequence reads: CASNVIEGGYEQYF. The CDR3 coding sequence is TGTGCCAGCAACGTGATTGAAGGGGGCTACGAGCAGTACTTC.

CDR3 nucleotides: TGTGCCAGCAGTCTGGGCGGGCCCCAAGAGACCCAGTACTTC. It yields the protein CASSLGGPQETQYF. The J gene is TRBJ2-5, the V gene TRBV27, with D perhaps matching TRBD2 (5 bases). The V and J ends lost 5 bases and 1 base respectively, with 11 bases between them. Germline CDR1 reads MNHEY; CDR2 reads SMNVEV (reference sequence). This CDR3 is 14 amino acids long.

This sequence joins TRBV15 and TRBJ2-5; 8 bases align to TRBD1. CDR1 is LNHNV and CDR2 is YYDKDF in the germline V gene (reference sequence). The CDR3 length is 16 residues. J gave up 6 bases and V 0 bases, and 9 bases lay outside the gene matches. The CDR3 sequence is CATSRERQGAWKTQYF. The CDR3 bases are TGTGCCACCAGCAGAGAAAGGCAGGGGGCATGGAAGACCCAGTACTTC.

V gene TRBV4-3 combines with J gene TRBJ2-5, with 12 bases aligning to TRBD2. Germline CDR1 LGHNA, CDR2 YSLEER. Losses at the gene ends were 1 base for V and 5 bases for J; bases not matched to a gene: 11. The CDR3 is 18 residues long. CDR3: CASSQGVETSGSGETQYF. Here the CDR3 DNA reads TGCGCCAGCAGCCAAGGAGTGGAGACTAGCGGGAGTGGTGAGACCCAGTACTTC.

The rearrangement joins TRBV4-3 to TRBJ2-7; no reliable D call. CDR1 and CDR2 (germline): LGHNA, YSLEER. V was shortened by 0 bases and J by 2 bases, with 11 bases between the two germline ends. The CDR3 loop spans 15 amino acids. As DNA, the CDR3 is TGCGCCAGCAGCCAAGATAGAGCAGCAGCCTACGAGCAGTACTTC. The encoded protein is CASSQDRAAAYEQYF.

The gene calls are TRBV7-8 and TRBJ2-2; D is perhaps TRBD2 (6 bases). Germline-derived CDR1 and CDR2 are SGHVS and FQNEAQ. The V and J ends lost 4 bases and 2 bases respectively, with 11 bases between them. There are 15 residues in the CDR3. The CDR3 coding sequence is TGTGCCAGCAGCTCCGGGACTCTTAACACCGGGGAGCTGTTTTTT. Encoded protein: CASSSGTLNTGELFF.

The chain joins TRBV7-8 to TRBJ2-5; D assignment may be TRBD1 or TRBD2 (6 bases each). This CDR3 is built from 20 residues. Trimming removed 5 bases at V and 2 bases at J, with 30 bases between. Germline V gene lookup returns CDR1 SGHVS and CDR2 FQNEAQ. The CDR3, as DNA: TGTGCCAGCAGCAGCCCTTTTTCCCCTAGGGGGGAGGAGGGTCAAGAGACCCAGTACTTC. Amino acids: CASSSPFSPRGEEGQETQYF. Looking up the rest from reference TRBV7-8 and TRBJ2-5 gives the full variable domain: GAGVSQSPRYKVAKRGQDVALRCDPISGHVSLFWYQQALGQGPEFLTYFQNEAQLDKSGLPSDRFFAERPEGSVSTLKIQRTQQEDSAVYLCASSSPFSPRGEEGQETQYFGPGTRLLVL.

This chain links TRBV4-1 with TRBJ2-7, with D uncertain. Germline values: CDR1 MGHRA, CDR2 YSYEKL. V dropped 8 bases and J dropped 6 bases, with 11 bases sitting between them. This CDR3 has 11 amino acids. The DNA for the CDR3 is TGCGCCAGCTCACCAGCTCGCGAGCAGTACTTC. This codes for CASSPAREQYF.